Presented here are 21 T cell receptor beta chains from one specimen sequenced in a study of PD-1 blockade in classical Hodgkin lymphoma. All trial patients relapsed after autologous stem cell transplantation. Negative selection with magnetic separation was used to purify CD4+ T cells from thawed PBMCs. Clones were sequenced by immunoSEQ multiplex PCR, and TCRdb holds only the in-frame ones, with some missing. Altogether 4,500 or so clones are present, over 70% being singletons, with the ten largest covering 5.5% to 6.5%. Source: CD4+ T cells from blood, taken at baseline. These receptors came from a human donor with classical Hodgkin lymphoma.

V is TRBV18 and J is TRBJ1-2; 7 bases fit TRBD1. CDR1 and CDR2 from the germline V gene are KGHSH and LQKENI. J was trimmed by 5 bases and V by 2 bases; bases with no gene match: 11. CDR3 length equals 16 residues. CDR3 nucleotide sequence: TGTGCCAGCTCACCAATCGACAGGGTTCAGTCTTATGGCTACACCTTC. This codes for CASSPIDRVQSYGYTF.

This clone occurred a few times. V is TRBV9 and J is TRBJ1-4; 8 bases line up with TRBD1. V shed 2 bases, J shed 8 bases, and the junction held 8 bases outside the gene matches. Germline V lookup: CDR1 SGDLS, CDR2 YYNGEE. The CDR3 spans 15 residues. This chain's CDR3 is CASSVMDRVEEKLFF. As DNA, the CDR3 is TGTGCCAGCAGCGTTATGGACAGGGTGGAAGAAAAACTGTTTTTT.

CDR3 sequence: CASSLKRGPSYNEQFF. The CDR3 coding sequence is TGTGCCAGCAGCTTAAAGCGGGGGCCCTCCTACAATGAGCAGTTCTTC. The chain combines TRBV7-2 with TRBJ2-1; 8 bases agree with TRBD2. Looked up from germline, CDR1 is SGHTA and CDR2 is FQGNSA. V shed 2 bases, J shed 0 bases, and the junction held 3 bases outside the gene matches. CDR3 length: 16 amino acids.

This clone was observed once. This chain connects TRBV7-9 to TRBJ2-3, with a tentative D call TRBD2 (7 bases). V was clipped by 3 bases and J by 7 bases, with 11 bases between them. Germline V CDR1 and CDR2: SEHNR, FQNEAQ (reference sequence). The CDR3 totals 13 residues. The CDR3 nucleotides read TGTGCCAGCAGCTTGGGGGGGCTAAATACGCAGTATTTT. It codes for CASSLGGLNTQYF.

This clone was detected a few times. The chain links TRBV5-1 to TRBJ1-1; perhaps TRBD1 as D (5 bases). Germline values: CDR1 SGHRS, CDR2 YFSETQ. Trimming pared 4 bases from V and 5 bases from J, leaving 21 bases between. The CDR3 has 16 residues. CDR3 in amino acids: CASSPGGQRQGTEAFF. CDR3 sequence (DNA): TGCGCCAGCAGCCCCGGAGGGCAGAGGCAGGGAACTGAAGCTTTCTTT.

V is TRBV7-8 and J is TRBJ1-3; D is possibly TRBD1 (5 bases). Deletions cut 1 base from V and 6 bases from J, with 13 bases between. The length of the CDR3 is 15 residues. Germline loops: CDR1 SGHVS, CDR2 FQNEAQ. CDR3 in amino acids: CASSLVQGVSNTIYF. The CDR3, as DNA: TGTGCCAGCAGCTTAGTTCAAGGGGTGTCAAACACCATATATTTT.

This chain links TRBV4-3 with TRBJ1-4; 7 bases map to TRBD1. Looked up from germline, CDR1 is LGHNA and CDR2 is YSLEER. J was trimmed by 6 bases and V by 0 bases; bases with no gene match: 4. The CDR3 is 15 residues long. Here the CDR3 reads CASSQEDRVDEKLFF. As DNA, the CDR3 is TGCGCCAGCAGCCAAGAAGACAGGGTAGATGAAAAACTGTTTTTT.

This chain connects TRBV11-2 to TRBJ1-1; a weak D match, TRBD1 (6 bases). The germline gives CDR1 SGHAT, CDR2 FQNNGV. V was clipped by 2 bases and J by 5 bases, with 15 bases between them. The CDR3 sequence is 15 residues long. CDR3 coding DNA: TGTGCCAGCAGCTTATATACGGGGGGCGCGACTGAAGCTTTCTTT. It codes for CASSLYTGGATEAFF.

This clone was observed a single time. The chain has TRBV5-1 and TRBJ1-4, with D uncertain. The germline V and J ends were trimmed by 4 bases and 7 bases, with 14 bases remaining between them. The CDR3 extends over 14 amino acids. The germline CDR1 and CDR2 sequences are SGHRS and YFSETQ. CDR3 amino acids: CASSRDGGLEKLFF. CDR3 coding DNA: TGCGCCAGCAGCCGGGATGGCGGCCTTGAAAAACTGTTTTTT. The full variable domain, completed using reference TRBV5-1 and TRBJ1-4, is KAGVTQTPRYLIKTRGQQVTLSCSPISGHRSVSWYQQTPGQGLQFLFEYFSETQRNKGNFPGRFSGRQFSNSRSEMNVSTLELGDSALYLCASSRDGGLEKLFFGSGTQLSVL.

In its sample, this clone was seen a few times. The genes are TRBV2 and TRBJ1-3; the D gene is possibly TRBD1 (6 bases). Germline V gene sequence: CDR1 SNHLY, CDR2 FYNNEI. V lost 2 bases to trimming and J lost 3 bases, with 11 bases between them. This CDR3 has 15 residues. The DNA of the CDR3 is TGTGCCAGCAGTGAATCGGGGGCGTTTGGAAACACCATATATTTT. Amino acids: CASSESGAFGNTIYF.

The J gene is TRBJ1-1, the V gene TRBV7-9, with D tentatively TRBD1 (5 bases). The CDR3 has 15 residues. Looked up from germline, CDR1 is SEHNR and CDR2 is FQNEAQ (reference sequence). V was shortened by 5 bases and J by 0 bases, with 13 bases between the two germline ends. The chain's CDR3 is CASSASGTVNTEAFF. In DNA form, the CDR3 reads TGTGCCAGCAGCGCGTCCGGGACGGTGAACACTGAAGCTTTCTTT.

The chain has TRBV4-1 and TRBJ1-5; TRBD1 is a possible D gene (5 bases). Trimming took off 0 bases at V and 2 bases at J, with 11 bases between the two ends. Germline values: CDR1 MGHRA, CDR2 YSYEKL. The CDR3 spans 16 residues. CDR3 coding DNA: TGCGCCAGCAGCCAAGATGGGGGAATTGGCAATCAGCCCCAGCATTTT. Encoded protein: CASSQDGGIGNQPQHF.

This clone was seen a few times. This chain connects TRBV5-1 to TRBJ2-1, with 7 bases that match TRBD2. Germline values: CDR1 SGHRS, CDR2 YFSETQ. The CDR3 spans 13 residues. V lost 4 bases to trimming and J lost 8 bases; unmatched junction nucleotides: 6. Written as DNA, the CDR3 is TGCGCCAGCAGCGGACCGGGAGGCCATGAGCAGTTCTTC. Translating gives CASSGPGGHEQFF.

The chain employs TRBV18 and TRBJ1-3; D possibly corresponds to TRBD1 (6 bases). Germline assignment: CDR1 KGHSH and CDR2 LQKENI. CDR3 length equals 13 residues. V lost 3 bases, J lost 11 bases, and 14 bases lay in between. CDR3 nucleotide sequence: TGTGCCAGCTCACCTGATCAAGGACAGTCCATATATTTT. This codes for CASSPDQGQSIYF.

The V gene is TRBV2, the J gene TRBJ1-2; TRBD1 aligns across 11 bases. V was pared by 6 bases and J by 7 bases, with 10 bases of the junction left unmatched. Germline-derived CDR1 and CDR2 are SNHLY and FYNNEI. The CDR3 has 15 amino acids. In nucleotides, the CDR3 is TGTGCCAGCAGGCCTTCTGGACAGGGGGCTGGTGGCTACACCTTC. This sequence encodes CASRPSGQGAGGYTF.

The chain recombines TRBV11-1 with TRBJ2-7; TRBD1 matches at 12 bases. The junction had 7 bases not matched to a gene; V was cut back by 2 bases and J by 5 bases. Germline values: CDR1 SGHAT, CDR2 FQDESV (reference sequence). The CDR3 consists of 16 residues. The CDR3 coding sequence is TGTGCCAGCAGCTTACCGGGACAGGGGGCTTTCCACGAGCAGTACTTC. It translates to CASSLPGQGAFHEQYF.

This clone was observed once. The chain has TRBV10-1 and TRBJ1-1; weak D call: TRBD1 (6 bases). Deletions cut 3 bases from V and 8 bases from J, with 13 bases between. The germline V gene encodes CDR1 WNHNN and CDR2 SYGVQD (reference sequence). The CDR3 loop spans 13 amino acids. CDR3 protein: CASSDHRAVEAFF. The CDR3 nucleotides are TGCGCCAGCAGTGATCACAGGGCGGTGGAAGCTTTCTTT.

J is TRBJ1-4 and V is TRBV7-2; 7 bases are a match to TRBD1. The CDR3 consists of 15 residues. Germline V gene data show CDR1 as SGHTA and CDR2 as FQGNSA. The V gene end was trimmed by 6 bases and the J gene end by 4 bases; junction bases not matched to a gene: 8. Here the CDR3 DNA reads TGTGCCAGCAGTCTGACAGGGCGAAATAATGAAAAACTGTTTTTT. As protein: CASSLTGRNNEKLFF.

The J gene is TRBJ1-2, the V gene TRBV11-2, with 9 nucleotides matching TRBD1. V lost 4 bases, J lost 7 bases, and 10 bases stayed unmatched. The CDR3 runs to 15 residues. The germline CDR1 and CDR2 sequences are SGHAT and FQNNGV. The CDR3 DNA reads TGTGCCAGCAGCTCAACCGGGACAGGGTCGGTTGGCTACACCTTC. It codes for CASSSTGTGSVGYTF.

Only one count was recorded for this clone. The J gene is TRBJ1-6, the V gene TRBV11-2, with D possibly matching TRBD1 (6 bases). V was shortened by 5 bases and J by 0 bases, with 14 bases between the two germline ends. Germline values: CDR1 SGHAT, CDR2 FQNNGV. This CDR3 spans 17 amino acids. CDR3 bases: TGTGCCAGCAGCCCTTGGACAGCCAGCTCCTATAATTCACCCCTCCACTTT. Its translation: CASSPWTASSYNSPLHF.

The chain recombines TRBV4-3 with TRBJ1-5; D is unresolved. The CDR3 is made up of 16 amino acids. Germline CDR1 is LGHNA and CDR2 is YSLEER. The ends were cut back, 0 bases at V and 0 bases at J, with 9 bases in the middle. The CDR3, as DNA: TGCGCCAGCAGCCAAGATCAGTCTAGTAGCAATCAGCCCCAGCATTTT. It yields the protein CASSQDQSSSNQPQHF.